One sample yielded the 7 T cell receptor beta chains listed below, sequenced in a study of T cell responses to AZD1222 COVID-19 vaccine. Sequencing was performed with immunoSEQ multiplex PCR; in TCRdb, only in-frame clones are kept and a portion is missing. The sample lists 90,000 to 120,000 clones; roughly 90% were seen once. The material sequenced was peripheral blood, taken on day 0 of AZD1222 vaccination. Receptors were obtained from an adult in good health.

This chain uses TRBV12-3 or TRBV12-4 with TRBJ2-6; D is unresolved. The V end lost 9 bases, the J end lost 4 bases, and 10 bases lay between the germline ends. CDR3 length equals 13 residues. The chain's CDR3 is CASIESGANVLTF. DNA of the CDR3: TGTGCCAGTATAGAGTCCGGGGCCAACGTCCTGACTTTC.

The rearrangement joins TRBV11-3 to TRBJ2-1; 8 positions match TRBD2. The CDR3 is 15 amino acids. With V trimmed by 3 bases and J by 8 bases, 9 bases remained unmatched. The V gene's germline CDR1 is SGHNT and CDR2 YENEEA. The CDR3, as DNA: TGTGCCAGCAGCTTTACAACGGGAGGGCGGCATGAGCAGTTCTTC. It yields the protein CASSFTTGGRHEQFF.

The chain uses TRBV9 and TRBJ2-2; D gene unclear. This CDR3 is 11 amino acids long. Germline V gives CDR1 SGDLS, CDR2 YYNGEE. V gave up 4 bases and J gave up 4 bases, with 2 bases separating them. CDR3 sequence (DNA): TGTGCCAGCAGCACCACCGGGGAGCTGTTTTTT. Its translation: CASSTTGELFF.

The chain links TRBV29-1 to TRBJ2-7; weak D call: TRBD1 (5 bases). V was shortened by 7 bases and J by 2 bases, with 12 bases between the two germline ends. Germline CDR1 is SQVTM and CDR2 is ANQGSEA. The CDR3 is made up of 12 amino acids. DNA for the CDR3: TGCAGCGCTGTACAAGGGGCCTACGAGCAGTACTTC. Its translation: CSAVQGAYEQYF.

The rearrangement joins TRBV4-3 to TRBJ1-6; the match to TRBD1 covers 9 bases. The length of the CDR3 is 15 residues. With V trimmed by 1 base and J by 7 bases, 2 bases remained unmatched. Germline CDR1 LGHNA, CDR2 YSLEER. CDR3 residues: CASSQAGTGNSPLHF. DNA of the CDR3: TGCGCCAGCAGCCAAGCCGGGACAGGGAATTCACCCCTCCACTTT.

The chain couples TRBV6-4 to TRBJ2-2; 11 nucleotides line up with TRBD1. J lost 7 bases, V lost 3 bases, and 4 bases had no gene match. This CDR3 region has 15 residues. Germline values: CDR1 MRHNA, CDR2 SNTAGT. For the CDR3, the DNA is TGTGCCAGCAGTGAGGACAGGGGGCTTGGCGGGGAGCTGTTTTTT. This codes for CASSEDRGLGGELFF.

This chain connects TRBV7-8 to TRBJ2-3; weak D call: TRBD2 (6 bases). Trimming removed 4 bases at V and 5 bases at J, with 16 bases between. The CDR3 consists of 15 residues. Per the germline V gene, CDR1 is SGHVS and CDR2 is FQNEAQ. The DNA for the CDR3 is TGTGCCAGCAGCTCCTTCGCGGGGCAGGGAGATACGCAGTATTTT. Amino acid sequence: CASSSFAGQGDTQYF.